The clone carrying this T cell receptor (beta chain) was counted a single time. Its matching antigen is unknown. This sequence may be a read error, since a much larger clone differs from it by one base. TCR beta CDR3 regions were amplified from RNA transcripts. An opening RT-PCR round employed HTBI primers and preceded a second-round multiplex PCR. TCRdb passed the multiplex PCR reads through MiXCR, listing each CDR3 protein once. The sample has over 650,000 distinct CDR3 sequences, about 40% seen once. The entry originates in a study of Graves' ophthalmopathy and Graves' hyperthyroidism. Reliance was placed on clinical symptoms, serum thyroxine, TRAb, thyroid ultrasound and orbital computed tomography for diagnosis. Broader study findings: Blood repertoires reportedly contained most expanded thyroid clonotypes above 0.001 frequency.

The specimen was peripheral blood. The sequence was collected from an adult man with Graves' ophthalmopathy.

CDR3 sequence (DNA): TGTGCCAGCAGCTTTTCCTGGGTCAATCAGCCCCAGCATTTT. Translated: CASSFSWVNQPQHF. The chain uses TRBV11-2 and TRBJ1-5; D is unclear. Germline CDR1 SGHAT, CDR2 FQNNGV. The CDR3 is made up of 14 amino acids. V was cut by 3 bases and J by 3 bases, with 9 bases left in between.